This TCR beta chain was captured in a study of shared clonotypes between healthy human individuals. Notes on the study in general: The study generally estimated greater richness for naive than memory subsets.

Partitioning of CD4+ cells yielded a CD45RA+ naive subset and a CD45RA-negative memory subset. Between the trimmed V and J ends, which lost 4 bases and 7 bases, there was a span of 12 bases. This CDR3 spans 12 amino acids. Per the germline V gene, CDR1 is SGHRS and CDR2 is YFSETQ. In the case of this clone: What it recognizes is unknown.

Measured with immunoSEQ multiplex PCR; TCRdb has only the in-frame clones, and not every one. The sample includes around 2,000,000 clones, roughly 94% seen only once; the top ten take 0.13%. Material for sequencing was naive CD4+ T cells sorted from blood. Specified subset: CD45RA+ positively selected. This rearrangement joins TRBV5-1 to TRBJ2-7; D unresolved. The receptor was isolated from a man younger than 30 in good health. The DNA of the CDR3 is TGCGCCAGCAGCCACGGAGAAGAAGAGCAGTACTTC. It yields the protein CASSHGEEEQYF.